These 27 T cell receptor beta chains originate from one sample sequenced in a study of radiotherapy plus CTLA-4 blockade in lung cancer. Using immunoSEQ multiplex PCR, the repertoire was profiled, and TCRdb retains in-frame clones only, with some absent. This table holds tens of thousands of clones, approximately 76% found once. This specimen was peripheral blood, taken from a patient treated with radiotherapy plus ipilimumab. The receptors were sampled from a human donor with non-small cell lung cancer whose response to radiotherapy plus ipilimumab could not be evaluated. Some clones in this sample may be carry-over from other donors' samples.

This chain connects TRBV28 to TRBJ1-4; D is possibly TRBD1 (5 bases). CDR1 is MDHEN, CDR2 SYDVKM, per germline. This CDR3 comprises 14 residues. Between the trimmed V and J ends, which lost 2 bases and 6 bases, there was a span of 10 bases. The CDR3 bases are TGTGCCAGCAGTTTAAGGCAGGGTGATGAAAAACTGTTTTTT. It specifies CASSLRQGDEKLFF.

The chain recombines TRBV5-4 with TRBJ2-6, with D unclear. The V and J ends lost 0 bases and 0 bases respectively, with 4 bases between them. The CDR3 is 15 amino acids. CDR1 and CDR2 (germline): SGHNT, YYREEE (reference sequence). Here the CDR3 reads CASSLGSSGANVLTF. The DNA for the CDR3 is TGTGCCAGCAGCTTGGGCAGCTCTGGGGCCAACGTCCTGACTTTC.

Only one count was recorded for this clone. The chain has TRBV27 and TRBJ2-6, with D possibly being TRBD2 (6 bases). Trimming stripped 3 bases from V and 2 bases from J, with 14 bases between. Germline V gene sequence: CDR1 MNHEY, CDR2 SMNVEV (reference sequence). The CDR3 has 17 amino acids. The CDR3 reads CASSFNPGRPGANVLTF. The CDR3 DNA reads TGTGCCAGCAGTTTTAACCCAGGGAGGCCTGGGGCCAACGTCCTGACTTTC.

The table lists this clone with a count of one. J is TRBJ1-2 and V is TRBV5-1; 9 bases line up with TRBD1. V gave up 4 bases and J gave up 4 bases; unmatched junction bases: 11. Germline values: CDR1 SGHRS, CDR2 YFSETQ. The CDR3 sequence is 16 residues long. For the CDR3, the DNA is TGCGCCAGCAGCCTAGGGGACAGGGAGCTGTTCTATGGCTACACCTTC. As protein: CASSLGDRELFYGYTF.

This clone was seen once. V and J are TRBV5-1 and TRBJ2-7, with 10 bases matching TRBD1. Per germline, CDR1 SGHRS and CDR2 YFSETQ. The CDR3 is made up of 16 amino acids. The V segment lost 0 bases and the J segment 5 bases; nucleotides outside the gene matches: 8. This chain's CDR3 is CASSLAPSGTGDEQYF. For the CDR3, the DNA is TGCGCCAGCAGCTTGGCCCCCTCCGGGACAGGGGACGAGCAGTACTTC.

The CDR3 spells CASSPRGQEWDNEQFF. The CDR3 nucleotides read TGTGCCAGCTCACCTAGGGGACAGGAGTGGGACAATGAGCAGTTCTTC. The chain joins TRBV18 to TRBJ2-1; 8 nucleotides align to TRBD1. V lost 3 bases, J lost 5 bases, and 9 bases stayed unmatched. The CDR3 has 16 amino acids. Germline lookup yields CDR1 KGHSH and CDR2 LQKENI.

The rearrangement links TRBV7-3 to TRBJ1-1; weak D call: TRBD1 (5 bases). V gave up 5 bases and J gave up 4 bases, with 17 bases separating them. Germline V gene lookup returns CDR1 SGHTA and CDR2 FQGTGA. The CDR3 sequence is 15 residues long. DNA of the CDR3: TGTGCCAGCAGCCCTCAGCGGGGGGTAGGCACTGAAGCTTTCTTT. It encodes CASSPQRGVGTEAFF.

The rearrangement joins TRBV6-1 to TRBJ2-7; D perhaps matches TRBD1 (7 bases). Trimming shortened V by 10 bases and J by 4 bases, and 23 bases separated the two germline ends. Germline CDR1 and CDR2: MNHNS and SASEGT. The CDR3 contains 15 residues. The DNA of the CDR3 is TGTGCCACCCTGTCTATGAGGACAGGACTATACGAGCAGTACTTC. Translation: CATLSMRTGLYEQYF.

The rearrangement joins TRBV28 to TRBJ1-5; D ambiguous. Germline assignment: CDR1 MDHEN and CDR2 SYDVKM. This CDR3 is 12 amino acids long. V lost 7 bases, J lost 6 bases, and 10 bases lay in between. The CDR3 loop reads CASKVGSQPQHF. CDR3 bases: TGTGCCAGCAAAGTCGGGAGTCAGCCCCAGCATTTT.

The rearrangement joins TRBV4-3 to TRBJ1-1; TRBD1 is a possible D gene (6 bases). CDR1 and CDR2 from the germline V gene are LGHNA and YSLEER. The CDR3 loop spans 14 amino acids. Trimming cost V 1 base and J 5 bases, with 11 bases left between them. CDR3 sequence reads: CASSQGRGATEAFF. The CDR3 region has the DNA TGCGCCAGCAGCCAAGGGCGGGGGGCGACTGAAGCTTTCTTT.

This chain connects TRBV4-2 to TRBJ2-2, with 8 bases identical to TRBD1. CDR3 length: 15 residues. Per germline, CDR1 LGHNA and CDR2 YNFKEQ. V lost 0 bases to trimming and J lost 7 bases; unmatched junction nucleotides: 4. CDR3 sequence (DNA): TGTGCCAGCAGCCAAGATCCAGGGGGCGGCGGGGAGCTGTTTTTT. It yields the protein CASSQDPGGGGELFF.

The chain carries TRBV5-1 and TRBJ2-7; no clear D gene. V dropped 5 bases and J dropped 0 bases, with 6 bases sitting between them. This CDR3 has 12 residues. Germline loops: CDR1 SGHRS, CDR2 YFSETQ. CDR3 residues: CASRQSSYEQYF. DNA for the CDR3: TGCGCCAGCAGACAGAGCTCCTACGAGCAGTACTTC.

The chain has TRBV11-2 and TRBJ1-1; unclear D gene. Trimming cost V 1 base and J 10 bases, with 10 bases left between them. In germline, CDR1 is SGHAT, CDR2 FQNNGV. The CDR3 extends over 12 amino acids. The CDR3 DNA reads TGTGCCAGCAGCTTAGTAGACTCTCCAGCTTTCTTT. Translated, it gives CASSLVDSPAFF.

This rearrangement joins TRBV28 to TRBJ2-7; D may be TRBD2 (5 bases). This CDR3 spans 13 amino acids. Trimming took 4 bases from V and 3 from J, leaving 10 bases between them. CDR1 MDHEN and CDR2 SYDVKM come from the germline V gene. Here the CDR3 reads CASSYPGNYEQYF. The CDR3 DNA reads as TGTGCCAGCAGTTACCCGGGGAACTACGAGCAGTACTTC.

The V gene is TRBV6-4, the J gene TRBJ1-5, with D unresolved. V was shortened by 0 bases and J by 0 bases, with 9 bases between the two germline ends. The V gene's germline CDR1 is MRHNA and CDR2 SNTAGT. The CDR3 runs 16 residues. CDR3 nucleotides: TGTGCCAGCAGTGACTCTGGGCAGGTTAGCAATCAGCCCCAGCATTTT. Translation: CASSDSGQVSNQPQHF.

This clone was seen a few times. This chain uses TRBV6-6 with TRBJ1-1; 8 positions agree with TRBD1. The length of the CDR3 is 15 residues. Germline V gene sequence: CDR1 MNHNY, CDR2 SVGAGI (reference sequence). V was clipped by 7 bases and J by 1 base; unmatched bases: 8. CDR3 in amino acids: CASTLGTGTNTEAFF. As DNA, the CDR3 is TGTGCCAGCACCCTCGGGACAGGAACGAACACTGAAGCTTTCTTT.

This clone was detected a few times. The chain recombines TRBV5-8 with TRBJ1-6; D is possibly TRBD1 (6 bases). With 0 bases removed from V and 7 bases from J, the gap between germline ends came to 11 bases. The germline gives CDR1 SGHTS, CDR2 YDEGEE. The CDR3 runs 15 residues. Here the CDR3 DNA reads TGTGCCAGCAGCTTGGACAGGGTGGGGAATTCACCCCTCCACTTT. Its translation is CASSLDRVGNSPLHF.

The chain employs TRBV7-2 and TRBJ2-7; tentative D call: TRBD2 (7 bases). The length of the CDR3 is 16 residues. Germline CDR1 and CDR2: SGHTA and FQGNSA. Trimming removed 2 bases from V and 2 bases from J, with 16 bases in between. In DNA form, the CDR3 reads TGTGCCAGCAGCTTATTGGGGGCCGGGGGGCCCTACGAGCAGTACTTC. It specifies CASSLLGAGGPYEQYF.

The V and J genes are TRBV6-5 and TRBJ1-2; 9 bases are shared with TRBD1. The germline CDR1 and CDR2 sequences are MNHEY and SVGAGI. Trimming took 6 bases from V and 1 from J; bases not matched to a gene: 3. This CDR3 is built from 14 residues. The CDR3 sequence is CASRKTGGNYGYTF. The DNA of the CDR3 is TGTGCCAGCAGGAAGACAGGGGGTAACTATGGCTACACCTTC.

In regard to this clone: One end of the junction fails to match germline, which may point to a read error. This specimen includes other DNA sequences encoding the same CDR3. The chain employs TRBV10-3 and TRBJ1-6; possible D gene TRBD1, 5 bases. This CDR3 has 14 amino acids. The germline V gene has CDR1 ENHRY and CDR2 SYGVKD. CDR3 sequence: CAIRGGTDNSPLHF. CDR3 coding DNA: TGTGCCATCAGGGGGGGGACCGATAATTCCCCCCTCCACTTT.

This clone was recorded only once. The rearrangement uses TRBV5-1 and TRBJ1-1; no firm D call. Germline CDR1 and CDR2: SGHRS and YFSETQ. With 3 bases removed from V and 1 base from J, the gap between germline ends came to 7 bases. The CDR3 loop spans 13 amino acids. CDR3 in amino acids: CASSSAGNTEAFF. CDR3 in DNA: TGCGCCAGCAGCTCCGCAGGGAACACTGAAGCTTTCTTT.

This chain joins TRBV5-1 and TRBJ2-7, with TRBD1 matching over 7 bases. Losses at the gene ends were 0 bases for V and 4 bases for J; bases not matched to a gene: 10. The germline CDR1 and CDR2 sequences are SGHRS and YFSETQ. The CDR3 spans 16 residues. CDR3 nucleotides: TGCGCCAGCAGCTTGGCCACAGGGGCAAAAACATACGAGCAGTACTTC. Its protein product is CASSLATGAKTYEQYF.

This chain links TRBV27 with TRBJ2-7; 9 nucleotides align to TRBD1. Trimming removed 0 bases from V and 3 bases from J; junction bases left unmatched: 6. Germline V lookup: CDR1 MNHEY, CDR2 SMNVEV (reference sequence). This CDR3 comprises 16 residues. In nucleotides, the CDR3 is TGTGCCAGCAGTTTATCAGACAGGGGGATAGTCTACGAGCAGTACTTC. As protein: CASSLSDRGIVYEQYF.

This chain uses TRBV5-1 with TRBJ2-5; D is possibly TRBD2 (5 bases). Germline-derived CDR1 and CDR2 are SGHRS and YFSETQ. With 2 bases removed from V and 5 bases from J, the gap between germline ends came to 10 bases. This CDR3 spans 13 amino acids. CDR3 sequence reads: CASSFAGGETQYF. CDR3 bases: TGCGCCAGCAGCTTTGCGGGTGGGGAGACCCAGTACTTC.

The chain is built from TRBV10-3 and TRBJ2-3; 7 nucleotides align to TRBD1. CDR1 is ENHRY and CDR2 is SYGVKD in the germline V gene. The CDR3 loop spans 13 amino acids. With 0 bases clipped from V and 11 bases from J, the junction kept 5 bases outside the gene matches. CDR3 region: CAISESGQLGQYF. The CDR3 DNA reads TGTGCCATCAGTGAGTCGGGACAGTTGGGGCAGTATTTT.

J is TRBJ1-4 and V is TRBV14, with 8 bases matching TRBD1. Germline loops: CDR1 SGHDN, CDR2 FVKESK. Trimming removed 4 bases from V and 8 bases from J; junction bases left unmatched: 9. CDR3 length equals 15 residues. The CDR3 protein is CASSPPGQGREKLFF. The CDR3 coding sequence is TGTGCCAGCAGCCCCCCCGGACAGGGAAGAGAAAAACTGTTTTTT.

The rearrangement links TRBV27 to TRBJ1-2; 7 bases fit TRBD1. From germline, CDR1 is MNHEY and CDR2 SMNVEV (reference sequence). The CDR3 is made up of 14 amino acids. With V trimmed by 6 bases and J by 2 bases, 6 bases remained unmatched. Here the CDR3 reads CASRGQGGNYGYTF. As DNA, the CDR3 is TGTGCCAGCAGAGGGCAGGGGGGCAACTATGGCTACACCTTC.